The 31 T cell receptor beta chains presented below share a single source sample, sequenced in a study of blood T cell repertoires in COVID-19. Profiling relied on immunoSEQ multiplex PCR, and the TCRdb table lists in-frame clones only, not all of them. The sample includes some 220,000 clones, around 83% of them seen just once. Sequencing was carried out using peripheral blood. These receptor sequences come from a man aged 50 or older with active or convalescent COVID-19.

The chain has TRBV5-1 and TRBJ2-3; 7 bases map to TRBD2. The trim removed 2 bases at V and 4 bases at J, leaving 4 bases unmatched. The CDR3 spans 14 residues. CDR1 is SGHRS, CDR2 YFSETQ, per germline. This chain's CDR3 is CASSFLGGADTQYF. The CDR3 DNA reads as TGCGCCAGCAGCTTTTTGGGAGGGGCAGATACGCAGTATTTT.

In this sample, this clone turned up once. V gene TRBV11-2 combines with J gene TRBJ2-5; D is perhaps TRBD2 (5 bases). The CDR3 runs 15 residues. Trimming removed 1 base from V and 4 bases from J, with 13 bases in between. Germline loops: CDR1 SGHAT, CDR2 FQNNGV. The CDR3 region has the DNA TGTGCCAGCAGCTTAGCTGGGAGTGGAGGAGAGACCCAGTACTTC. Protein product: CASSLAGSGGETQYF.

Only a few counts were recorded for this clone. Here the CDR3 DNA reads TGTGCCAGCAGCAAAGCCCGGACTGTTTCACCCCTCCACTTT. Its protein product is CASSKARTVSPLHF. J is TRBJ1-6 and V is TRBV21-1. TRBV21-1 is flagged as a pseudogene. This CDR3 contains 14 residues.

The rearrangement links TRBV7-6 to TRBJ2-1; TRBD2 aligns across 12 bases. Germline assignment: CDR1 SGHVS and CDR2 FNYEAQ. V lost 0 bases to trimming and J lost 5 bases; unmatched junction nucleotides: 5. This CDR3 has 17 amino acids. CDR3 protein: CASSLAPGLAGHNEQFF. For the CDR3, the DNA is TGTGCCAGCAGCTTAGCTCCGGGACTAGCGGGCCACAATGAGCAGTTCTTC.

This rearrangement joins TRBV28 to TRBJ1-1; maybe TRBD1 (6 bases). CDR1 MDHEN and CDR2 SYDVKM come from the germline V gene. The V end lost 3 bases, the J end lost 2 bases, and 22 bases lay between the germline ends. CDR3 length: 18 residues. In nucleotides, the CDR3 is TGTGCCAGCAGTTTCGGGGGGGGCATTACATTAGTAAACACTGAAGCTTTCTTT. Amino acids: CASSFGGGITLVNTEAFF.

The chain couples TRBV7-9 to TRBJ1-3, with D uncertain. The V end was cut by 4 bases, the J end by 4 bases, with 5 bases between. This CDR3 has 12 residues. CDR1 is SEHNR, CDR2 FQNEAQ, per germline (reference sequence). The CDR3 spells CASSSFGNTIYF. The CDR3 DNA reads TGTGCCAGCAGCTCATTCGGAAACACCATATATTTT.

This clone was detected only a few times. The V and J genes are TRBV10-3 and TRBJ2-1; 7 bases map to TRBD1. Germline CDR1 is ENHRY and CDR2 is SYGVKD. CDR3 length equals 17 residues. V lost 4 bases and J lost 1; bases outside the gene matches: 10. The CDR3 coding sequence is TGTGCCATCAGTGGACAGGGTCAGACTCTTTCCTACAATGAGCAGTTCTTC. Amino acids: CAISGQGQTLSYNEQFF.

The rearrangement joins TRBV11-2 to TRBJ1-1, with TRBD1 identical over 10 bases. Germline V gene lookup returns CDR1 SGHAT and CDR2 FQNNGV. V was pared by 4 bases and J by 3 bases, with 5 bases of the junction left unmatched. This CDR3 has 15 amino acids. The CDR3 bases are TGTGCCAGCAGCTCACGGACAGGGGGGGACACTGAAGCTTTCTTT. Its translation is CASSSRTGGDTEAFF. Variable domain in full (rest from reference TRBV11-2 and TRBJ1-1): EAGVAQSPRYKIIEKRQSVAFWCNPISGHATLYWYQQILGQGPKLLIQFQNNGVVDDSQLPKDRFSAERLKGVDSTLKIQPAKLEDSAVYLCASSSRTGGDTEAFFGQGTRLTVV.

The chain employs TRBV5-5 and TRBJ2-1; 9 nucleotides agree with TRBD1. The germline CDR1 and CDR2 sequences are SGHKS and YYEKEE (reference sequence). Germline trimming cut 7 bases from V and 3 bases from J; bases unmatched to any gene: 8. The CDR3 has 15 amino acids. The CDR3 DNA sequence: TGTGCCAGCTCCAAGGGACAGGGTGGCTACAATGAGCAGTTCTTC. This translates into CASSKGQGGYNEQFF.

This clone appeared once. The V gene is TRBV3-1 (or the pseudogene TRBV3-2), the J gene TRBJ1-2; 7 nucleotides match TRBD1. There are 18 residues in the CDR3. Germline-derived CDR1 and CDR2 are LGHDT and YNNKEL (reference sequence). V shed 1 base, J shed 1 base, and the junction held 12 bases outside the gene matches. CDR3 region: CASSQGAQGGDYNYGYTF. CDR3 DNA sequence: TGTGCCAGCAGCCAAGGGGCGCAGGGGGGCGATTATAACTATGGCTACACCTTC.

The chain links TRBV25-1 to TRBJ1-4, with 8 bases lining up with TRBD1. The CDR3 is made up of 16 amino acids. The ends lost 3 bases at V and 8 bases at J; junction bases unmatched: 11. CDR1 MGHDK and CDR2 SYGVNS come from the germline V gene. CDR3 nucleotide sequence: TGTGCCAGCAGTGAGCTGGGGACAGGCGTTCGAGAAAAACTGTTTTTT. This sequence encodes CASSELGTGVREKLFF.

The chain joins TRBV3-1 (or the pseudogene TRBV3-2) to TRBJ1-5, with unresolved D. With 0 bases removed from V and 3 bases from J, the gap between germline ends came to 15 bases. This CDR3 is 17 amino acids long. CDR1 and CDR2 (germline): LGHDT, YNNKEL (reference sequence). Here the CDR3 reads CASSQDYREHPNQPQHF. CDR3 DNA sequence: TGTGCCAGCAGCCAAGATTATCGGGAGCATCCCAATCAGCCCCAGCATTTT.

This clone has just a few counts. This chain joins TRBV7-3 and TRBJ2-5, with a tentative D call TRBD2 (5 bases). Deletions cut 1 base from V and 1 base from J, with 10 bases between. Germline V CDR1 and CDR2: SGHTA, FQGTGA. This CDR3 comprises 15 residues. The CDR3 DNA follows: TGTGCCAGCAGCTTAATGGCGGGTGCCCAAGAGACCCAGTACTTC. Protein sequence: CASSLMAGAQETQYF.

This sequence joins TRBV28 and TRBJ1-1; 12 bases are shared with TRBD1. This CDR3 contains 14 residues. V shed 3 bases and J 7 bases; nucleotides not matched to a gene: 3. Germline-derived CDR1 and CDR2 are MDHEN and SYDVKM. The CDR3 sequence: CASSLGQGADEAFF. In DNA, the CDR3 is TGTGCCAGCAGTTTGGGACAGGGGGCGGATGAAGCTTTCTTT.

J is TRBJ1-5 and V is TRBV28, with 9 nucleotides matching TRBD1. CDR3 length: 17 amino acids. The V segment lost 5 bases and the J segment 8 bases; nucleotides outside the gene matches: 16. Germline V lookup: CDR1 MDHEN, CDR2 SYDVKM. CDR3 in DNA: TGTGCCAGCAGTCCTAACCGGTGGACAGGGGTTGCGGAGCCCCAGCATTTT. Residues: CASSPNRWTGVAEPQHF.

In regard to this clone: This sample also contains other DNA sequences that code for the same CDR3. The V call is TRBV18, the J call TRBJ1-4, with 8 bases that match TRBD1. Germline V gene lookup returns CDR1 KGHSH and CDR2 LQKENI. There are 16 residues in the CDR3. The V gene end was trimmed by 3 bases and the J gene end by 0 bases; junction bases not matched to a gene: 3. CDR3 amino acids: CASSPQGAATNEKLFF. The CDR3, as DNA: TGTGCCAGCTCACCTCAGGGGGCAGCAACTAATGAAAAACTGTTTTTT.

The rearrangement uses TRBV6-5 and TRBJ1-6; tentatively, D is TRBD1 (5 bases). The CDR3 sequence is 14 residues long. Trimming stripped 8 bases from V and 4 bases from J, with 12 bases between. Looked up from germline, CDR1 is MNHEY and CDR2 is SVGAGI. CDR3 in DNA: TGTGCCAGCCGGGGGACGTTGTATAATTCACCCCTCCACTTT. Translation: CASRGTLYNSPLHF.

V is TRBV28 and J is TRBJ2-7; D is unclear. The CDR3 is 11 amino acids. V was pared by 3 bases and J by 7 bases, with 7 bases between. Germline V gene lookup returns CDR1 MDHEN and CDR2 SYDVKM. CDR3 residues: CASSFSREQYF. CDR3 nucleotides: TGTGCCAGCAGTTTTTCCAGGGAGCAGTACTTC.

This clone was seen only once. This sequence joins TRBV6-2 or TRBV6-3 and TRBJ1-1; the match to TRBD1 covers 7 bases. The CDR3 runs to 14 residues. The germline CDR1 and CDR2 sequences are MNHEY and SVGEGT. V shed 6 bases, J shed 5 bases, and the junction held 9 bases outside the gene matches. The CDR3 protein is CASSPGQGETEAFF. The CDR3 bases are TGTGCCAGCAGCCCCGGGCAGGGGGAAACTGAAGCTTTCTTT.

This clone was seen only a few times. V gene TRBV9 combines with J gene TRBJ2-7, with unresolved D. V was cut by 0 bases and J by 1 base, with 8 bases left in between. CDR1 is SGDLS, CDR2 YYNGEE, per germline. The CDR3 has 14 residues. The CDR3 sequence is CASSVGSLSYEQYF. The CDR3 DNA reads as TGTGCCAGCAGCGTAGGAAGCCTTTCCTACGAGCAGTACTTC. Full variable domain (outside the CDR3, taken from reference TRBV9 and TRBJ2-7): DSGVTQTPKHLITATGQRVTLRCSPRSGDLSVYWYQQSLDQGLQFLIQYYNGEERAKGNILERFSAQQFPDLHSELNLSSLELGDSALYFCASSVGSLSYEQYFGPGTRLTVT.

In this sample, this clone turned up once. V gene TRBV24-1 combines with J gene TRBJ2-7; no definite D call. CDR1 is KGHDR and CDR2 is SFDVKD in the germline V gene. This CDR3 has 14 amino acids. The V end was cut by 5 bases, the J end by 4 bases, with 14 bases between. This CDR3 is CATSVKLEEYEQYF. CDR3 DNA: TGTGCCACCAGTGTAAAGTTAGAGGAATACGAGCAGTACTTC.

The chain couples TRBV5-1 to TRBJ2-3; 10 nucleotides agree with TRBD2. In germline, CDR1 is SGHRS, CDR2 YFSETQ. V trimming: 1 base; J trimming: 0 bases; junction bases outside the gene matches: 11. The CDR3 runs to 19 residues. CDR3 DNA sequence: TGCGCCAGCAGCTTGAGTTCTAGCGGGGGTACCCTTAGCACAGATACGCAGTATTTT. It codes for CASSLSSSGGTLSTDTQYF.

The chain combines TRBV11-3 with TRBJ2-2, with 10 bases that match TRBD1. The germline V gene encodes CDR1 SGHNT and CDR2 YENEEA. The junction had 6 bases not matched to a gene; V was cut back by 5 bases and J by 6 bases. The CDR3 spans 15 residues. DNA of the CDR3: TGTGCCAGCAGCCCTAGACAGGGGGCGGCCGGGGAGCTGTTTTTT. Translation gives CASSPRQGAAGELFF.

This clone appeared a few times. V is TRBV7-2 and J is TRBJ1-2; D possibly corresponds to TRBD1 (5 bases). This CDR3 spans 13 amino acids. Germline-derived CDR1 and CDR2 are SGHTA and FQGNSA. The ends were cut back, 5 bases at V and 6 bases at J, with 13 bases in the middle. The CDR3 nucleotides are TGTGCCAGCAGCCCTTCCAGGGAGGATGGCTACACCTTC. Protein: CASSPSREDGYTF.

The chain links TRBV7-2 to TRBJ2-1, with D unclear. CDR1 is SGHTA, CDR2 FQGNSA, per germline. V was pared by 1 base and J by 7 bases, with 11 bases between. The CDR3 spans 14 residues. CDR3 in DNA: TGTGCCAGCAGCTTAGACAACAATAATAATGAGCAGTTCTTC. Translation gives CASSLDNNNNEQFF.

The J gene is TRBJ2-4, the V gene TRBV4-1; 13 nucleotides line up with TRBD2. Trimming removed 3 bases from V and 6 bases from J; junction bases left unmatched: 2. This CDR3 comprises 15 residues. Germline CDR1 reads MGHRA; CDR2 reads YSYEKL. CDR3 in DNA: TGCGCCAGCAGCCAGGGGACTAGCGGGATAAACATTCAGTACTTC. It specifies CASSQGTSGINIQYF.

The V and J genes are TRBV30 and TRBJ1-2; D uncertain. With 4 bases removed from V and 0 bases from J, the gap between germline ends came to 3 bases. Per the germline V gene, CDR1 is GTSNPN and CDR2 is SVGIG (reference sequence). The CDR3 is 11 residues long. CDR3 in DNA: TGTGCCTGGAACACTAACTATGGCTACACCTTC. It yields the protein CAWNTNYGYTF.

The V and J genes are TRBV6-2 or TRBV6-3 and TRBJ2-1; 7 nucleotides align to TRBD2. CDR1 is MNHEY, CDR2 SVGEGT, per germline. The CDR3 covers 15 residues. With 5 bases clipped from V and 7 bases from J, the junction kept 11 bases outside the gene matches. In nucleotides, the CDR3 is TGTGCCAGCAGTGACGGACTAGTAGTACGGAATGAGCAGTTCTTC. Translating gives CASSDGLVVRNEQFF.

The chain is built from TRBV7-2 and TRBJ2-2; D uncertain. The CDR3 totals 13 residues. With 1 base removed from V and 8 bases from J, the gap between germline ends came to 8 bases. Germline-derived CDR1 and CDR2 are SGHTA and FQGNSA. Here the CDR3 reads CASSLGGSGELFF. In DNA, the CDR3 is TGTGCCAGCAGCTTAGGAGGCTCGGGGGAGCTGTTTTTT.

The chain employs TRBV28 and TRBJ1-2; the match to TRBD1 covers 7 bases. The CDR3 runs to 12 residues. The germline V gene encodes CDR1 MDHEN and CDR2 SYDVKM. The ends lost 4 bases at V and 6 bases at J; junction bases unmatched: 2. CDR3 region: CASSYQGDGYTF. The CDR3, as DNA: TGTGCCAGCAGTTATCAGGGGGATGGCTACACCTTC.

This clone occurred a few times. The chain joins TRBV2 to TRBJ1-5, with 10 bases aligning to TRBD1. The length of the CDR3 is 14 residues. Germline V gene data show CDR1 as SNHLY and CDR2 as FYNNEI. J gave up 5 bases and V 6 bases, and 4 bases lay outside the gene matches. The CDR3 region is CASRAGQGYQPQHF. The CDR3 nucleotides are TGTGCCAGCAGGGCGGGACAGGGGTATCAGCCCCAGCATTTT.